These 15 T cell receptor beta chains were all obtained from the same sample, sequenced in a study of shared clonotypes between healthy human individuals. Clones were read by immunoSEQ multiplex PCR, and TCRdb kept only the in-frame ones, dropping some. The repertoire includes about 470,000 clones, about 76% of them detected once, and roughly 13% sits in the top ten. Sequencing used PBMCs. Every receptor here comes from a woman between 40 and 55 years old in good health. Some clones in this sample may be carry-over from other donors' samples.

The genes are TRBV9 and TRBJ1-4; D uncertain. The CDR3 has 15 residues. With 0 bases removed from V and 6 bases from J, the gap between germline ends came to 12 bases. CDR1 SGDLS and CDR2 YYNGEE come from the germline V gene. Here the CDR3 reads CASSVEAVRHEKLFF. The CDR3 bases are TGTGCCAGCAGCGTAGAGGCGGTGAGGCATGAAAAACTGTTTTTT. Variable domain in full (rest from reference TRBV9 and TRBJ1-4): DSGVTQTPKHLITATGQRVTLRCSPRSGDLSVYWYQQSLDQGLQFLIQYYNGEERAKGNILERFSAQQFPDLHSELNLSSLELGDSALYFCASSVEAVRHEKLFFGSGTQLSVL.

The chain uses TRBV10-2 and TRBJ2-1; D gene ambiguous. The V end was cut by 0 bases, the J end by 4 bases, with 4 bases between. The CDR3 contains 13 residues. The V gene's germline CDR1 is WSHSY and CDR2 SAAADI. CDR3 region: CASSESVYNEQFF. The CDR3 bases are TGCGCCAGCAGTGAGTCAGTTTACAATGAGCAGTTCTTC.

V gene TRBV12-5 combines with J gene TRBJ2-2, with 9 bases lining up with TRBD1. From germline, CDR1 is LGHNT and CDR2 FRNRAP. CDR3 size: 17 residues. V dropped 5 bases and J dropped 5; count of bases not matched to a gene: 12. The CDR3 DNA reads as TGTGCTAGTGGTCCCGAGACCGGGACAGGGTGGACCGGGGAGCTGTTTTTT. Translation: CASGPETGTGWTGELFF.

This clone has just one count. V and J are TRBV7-2 and TRBJ1-2; the match to TRBD1 covers 7 bases. The length of the CDR3 is 15 residues. The V gene end was trimmed by 5 bases and the J gene end by 7 bases; junction bases not matched to a gene: 13. Germline CDR1 and CDR2: SGHTA and FQGNSA. The CDR3 protein is CASSLLIQGDSGYTF. CDR3 in DNA: TGTGCCAGCAGCCTTCTTATTCAGGGGGACAGTGGCTACACCTTC.

The rearrangement links TRBV6-5 to TRBJ2-7; D is unresolved. Germline-derived CDR1 and CDR2 are MNHEY and SVGAGI. Trimming took 7 bases from V and 6 from J, leaving 19 bases between them. This CDR3 comprises 14 residues. CDR3 sequence reads: CASTLSLGLGEQYF. CDR3 bases: TGTGCCAGCACCCTCTCTTTGGGGTTAGGCGAGCAGTACTTC.

The gene calls are TRBV6-8 and TRBJ1-1; a weak D match, TRBD1 (5 bases). The CDR3 sequence is 12 residues long. V gave up 2 bases and J gave up 11 bases, with 12 bases separating them. Germline CDR1 and CDR2: MNHGY and SAAAGT. The CDR3 region has the DNA TGTGCCAGCAGTTACGGGGCGGAATCGGCTTTCTTT. Translating gives CASSYGAESAFF.

The chain carries TRBV14 and TRBJ2-5, with 7 bases that match TRBD2. The CDR3 is made up of 16 amino acids. The V gene end was trimmed by 1 base and the J gene end by 1 base; junction bases not matched to a gene: 6. Germline lookup yields CDR1 SGHDN and CDR2 FVKESK. Here the CDR3 DNA reads TGTGCCAGCAGCCAAGGCACGGGAGGCCCCCAAGAGACCCAGTACTTC. The encoded protein is CASSQGTGGPQETQYF.

This clone was seen more than once but under ten times. The chain couples TRBV2 to TRBJ2-1; D call uncertain. The germline V and J ends were trimmed by 4 bases and 9 bases, with 13 bases remaining between them. CDR3 length: 13 residues. The germline V gene has CDR1 SNHLY and CDR2 FYNNEI. CDR3 nucleotides: TGTGCCAGCAGTGGGCCCCTTCGTGGTGAGCAGTTCTTC. As protein: CASSGPLRGEQFF. Full variable domain (missing parts from reference TRBV2 and TRBJ2-1): EPEVTQTPSHQVTQMGQEVILRCVPISNHLYFYWYRQILGQKVEFLVSFYNNEISEKSEIFDDQFSVERPDGSNFTLKIRSTKLEDSAMYFCASSGPLRGEQFFGPGTRLTVL.

The chain carries TRBV15 and TRBJ2-1, with a weak D call TRBD2 (7 bases). The V end lost 6 bases, the J end lost 10 bases, and 16 bases lay between the germline ends. Germline V CDR1 and CDR2: LNHNV, YYDKDF (reference sequence). CDR3 length: 13 amino acids. DNA for the CDR3: TGTGCCACCAGACCGACAGAGGGGGGGGAGCAGTTCTTC. This gives the protein CATRPTEGGEQFF.

J is TRBJ1-1 and V is TRBV5-8; perhaps TRBD1 as D (5 bases). The CDR3 is made up of 12 amino acids. CDR1 and CDR2 (germline): SGHTS, YDEGEE. Trimming took 5 bases from V and 5 from J, leaving 10 bases between them. Here the CDR3 reads CASRGVGTEAFF. The CDR3 nucleotides read TGTGCCAGCAGAGGGGTGGGGACTGAAGCTTTCTTT.

This clone was detected only once. This chain links TRBV12-5 with TRBJ2-1; 8 bases line up with TRBD2. J gave up 6 bases and V 0 bases, and 13 bases lay outside the gene matches. The CDR3 extends over 18 amino acids. The germline gives CDR1 LGHNT, CDR2 FRNRAP. As DNA, the CDR3 is TGTGCTAGTGGTTTGGTACTAACCCAGCGGGAGACTCCCAATGAGCAGTTCTTC. It yields the protein CASGLVLTQRETPNEQFF.

The chain links TRBV29-1 to TRBJ2-7, with D tentatively TRBD1 (6 bases). The CDR3 is 13 residues long. Germline V gives CDR1 SQVTM, CDR2 ANQGSEA. Trimming left V 4 bases short and J 6 bases short, with 16 bases between. The CDR3, as DNA: TGCAGCGTTGTGTGGCAGGGGCCTAGCGAGCAGTACTTC. It encodes CSVVWQGPSEQYF.

V usage is TRBV5-6 and J usage is TRBJ2-7; 9 bases fit TRBD1. Germline V lookup: CDR1 SGHDT, CDR2 YYEEEE. CDR3 length: 17 residues. V gave up 4 bases and J gave up 3 bases; unmatched junction bases: 14. CDR3 loop: CASSQGLEDRGHYEQYF. CDR3 DNA: TGTGCCAGCAGCCAAGGACTAGAGGACAGGGGCCACTACGAGCAGTACTTC.

The chain couples TRBV7-3 to TRBJ2-1; D may be TRBD1 (6 bases). The CDR3 length is 15 residues. Between the trimmed V and J ends, which lost 0 bases and 2 bases, there was a span of 8 bases. The germline V gene encodes CDR1 SGHTA and CDR2 FQGTGA. The CDR3 bases are TGTGCCAGCAGCTTAACGACAGGCGCCTACAATGAGCAGTTCTTC. As protein: CASSLTTGAYNEQFF.

The chain combines TRBV7-9 with TRBJ2-7, with D perhaps TRBD1 or TRBD2 (6 bases each). V was trimmed by 5 bases and J by 6 bases, leaving 11 bases between them. The CDR3 contains 12 residues. Looked up from germline, CDR1 is SEHNR and CDR2 is FQNEAQ (reference sequence). CDR3 protein: CASSHGGGEQYF. The CDR3 DNA follows: TGTGCCAGCAGCCACGGGGGCGGCGAGCAGTACTTC.